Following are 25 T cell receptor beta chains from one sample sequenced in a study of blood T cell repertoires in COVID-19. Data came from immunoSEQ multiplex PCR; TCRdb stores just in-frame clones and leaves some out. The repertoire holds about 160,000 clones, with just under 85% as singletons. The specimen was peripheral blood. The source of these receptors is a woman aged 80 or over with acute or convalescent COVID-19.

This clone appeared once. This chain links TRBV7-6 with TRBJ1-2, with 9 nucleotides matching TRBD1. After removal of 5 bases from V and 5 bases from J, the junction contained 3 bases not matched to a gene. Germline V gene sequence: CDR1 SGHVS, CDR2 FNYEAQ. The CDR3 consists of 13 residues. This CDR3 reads CASSDGQGYGYTF. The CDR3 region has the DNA TGTGCCAGCAGCGATGGACAGGGGTATGGCTACACCTTC.

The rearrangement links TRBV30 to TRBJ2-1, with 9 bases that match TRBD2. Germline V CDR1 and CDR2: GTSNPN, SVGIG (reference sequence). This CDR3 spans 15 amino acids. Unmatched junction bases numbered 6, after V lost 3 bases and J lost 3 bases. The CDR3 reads CAWRGAGGHYNEQFF. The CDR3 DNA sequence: TGTGCCTGGAGGGGAGCGGGAGGACACTACAATGAGCAGTTCTTC.

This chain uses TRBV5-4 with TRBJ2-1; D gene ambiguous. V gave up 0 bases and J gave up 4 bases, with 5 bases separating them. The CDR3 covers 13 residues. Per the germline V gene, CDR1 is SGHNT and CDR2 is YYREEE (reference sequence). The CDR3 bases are TGTGCCAGCAGCTTGGAACGGTACAATGAGCAGTTCTTC. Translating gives CASSLERYNEQFF.

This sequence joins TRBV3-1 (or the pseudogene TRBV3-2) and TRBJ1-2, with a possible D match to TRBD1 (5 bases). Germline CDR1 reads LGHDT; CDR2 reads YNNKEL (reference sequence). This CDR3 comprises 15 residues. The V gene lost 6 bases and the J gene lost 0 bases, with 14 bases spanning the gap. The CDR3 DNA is TGTGCCAGCAGGGCGCAGGGCGGGGCTAACTATGGCTACACCTTC. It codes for CASRAQGGANYGYTF.

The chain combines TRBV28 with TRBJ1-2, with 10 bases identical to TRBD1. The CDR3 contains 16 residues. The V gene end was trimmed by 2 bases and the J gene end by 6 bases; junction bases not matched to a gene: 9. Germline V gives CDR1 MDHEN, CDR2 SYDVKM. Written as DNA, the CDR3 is TGTGCCAGCAGTTTAACAACCCAGGGACAGGGGAATGGCTACACCTTC. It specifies CASSLTTQGQGNGYTF.

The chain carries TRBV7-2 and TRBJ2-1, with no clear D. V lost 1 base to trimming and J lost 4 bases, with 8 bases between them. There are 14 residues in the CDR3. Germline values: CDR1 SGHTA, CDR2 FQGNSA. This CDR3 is CASSLGQWYNEQFF. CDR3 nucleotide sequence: TGTGCCAGCAGCTTAGGTCAGTGGTACAATGAGCAGTTCTTC.

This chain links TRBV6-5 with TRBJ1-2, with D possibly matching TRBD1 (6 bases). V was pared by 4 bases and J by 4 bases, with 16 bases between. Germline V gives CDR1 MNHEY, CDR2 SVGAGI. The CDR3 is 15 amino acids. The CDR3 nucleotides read TGTGCCAGCAGTTTATCCGGGACAACCGCCTATGGCTACACCTTC. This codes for CASSLSGTTAYGYTF.

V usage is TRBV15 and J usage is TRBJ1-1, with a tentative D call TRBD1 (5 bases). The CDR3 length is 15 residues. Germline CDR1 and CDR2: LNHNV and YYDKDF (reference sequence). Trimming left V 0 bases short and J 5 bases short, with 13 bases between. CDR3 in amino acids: CATSRDSGRVTEAFF. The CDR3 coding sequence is TGTGCCACCAGCAGAGATTCTGGCAGGGTTACTGAAGCTTTCTTT. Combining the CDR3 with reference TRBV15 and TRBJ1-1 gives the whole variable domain DAMVIQNPRYQVTQFGKPVTLSCSQTLNHNVMYWYQQKSSQAPKLLFHYYDKDFNNEADTPDNFQSRRPNTSFCFLDIRSPGLGDTAMYLCATSRDSGRVTEAFFGQGTRLTVV.

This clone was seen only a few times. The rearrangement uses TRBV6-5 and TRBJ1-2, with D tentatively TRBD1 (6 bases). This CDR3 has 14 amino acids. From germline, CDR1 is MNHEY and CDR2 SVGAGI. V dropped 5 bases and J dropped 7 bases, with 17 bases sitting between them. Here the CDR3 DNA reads TGTGCCAGCAGTACAGAAACAGGGCCGCGTGGCTACACCTTC. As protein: CASSTETGPRGYTF.

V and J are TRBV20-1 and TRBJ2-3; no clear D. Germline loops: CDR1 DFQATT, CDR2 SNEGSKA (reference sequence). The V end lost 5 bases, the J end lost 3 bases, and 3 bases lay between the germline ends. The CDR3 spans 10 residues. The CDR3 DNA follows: TGCAGTGCTGAGACAGATACGCAGTATTTT. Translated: CSAETDTQYF.

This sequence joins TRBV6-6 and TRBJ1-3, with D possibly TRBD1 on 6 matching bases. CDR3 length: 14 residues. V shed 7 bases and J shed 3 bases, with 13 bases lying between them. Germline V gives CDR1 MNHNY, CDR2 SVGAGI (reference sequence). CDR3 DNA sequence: TGTGCCAGCAACGAACAGGGTATTGGAAACACCATATATTTT. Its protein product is CASNEQGIGNTIYF.

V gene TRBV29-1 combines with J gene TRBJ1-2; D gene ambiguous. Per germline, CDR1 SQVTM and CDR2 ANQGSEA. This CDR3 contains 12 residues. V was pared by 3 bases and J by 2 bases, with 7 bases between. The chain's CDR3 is CSVDYLNYGYTF. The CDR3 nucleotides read TGCAGCGTTGATTACTTGAACTATGGCTACACCTTC.

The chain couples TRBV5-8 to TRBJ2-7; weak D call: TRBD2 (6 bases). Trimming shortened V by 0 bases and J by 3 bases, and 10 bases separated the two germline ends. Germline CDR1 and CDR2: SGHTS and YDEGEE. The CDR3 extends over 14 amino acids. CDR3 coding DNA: TGTGCCAGCAGCTTGGTTCGGGGAGGCTACGAGCAGTACTTC. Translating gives CASSLVRGGYEQYF.

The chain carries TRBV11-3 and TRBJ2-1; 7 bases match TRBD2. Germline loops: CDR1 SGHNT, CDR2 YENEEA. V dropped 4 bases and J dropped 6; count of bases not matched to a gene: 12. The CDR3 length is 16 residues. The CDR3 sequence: CASSSRAGSAGNEQFF. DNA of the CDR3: TGTGCCAGCAGCTCCCGAGCGGGATCGGCTGGCAATGAGCAGTTCTTC.

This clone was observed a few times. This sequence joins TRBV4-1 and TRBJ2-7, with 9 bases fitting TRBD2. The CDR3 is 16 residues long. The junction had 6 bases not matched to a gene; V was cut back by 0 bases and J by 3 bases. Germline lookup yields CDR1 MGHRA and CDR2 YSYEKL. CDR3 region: CASSQDSTSGYYEQYF. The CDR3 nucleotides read TGCGCCAGCAGCCAAGATAGCACTAGCGGGTACTACGAGCAGTACTTC.

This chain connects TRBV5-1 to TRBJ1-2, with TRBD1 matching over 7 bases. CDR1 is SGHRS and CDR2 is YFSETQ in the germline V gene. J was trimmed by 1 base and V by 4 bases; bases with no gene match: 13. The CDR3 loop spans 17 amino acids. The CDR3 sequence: CASSPQGTEGGNYGYTF. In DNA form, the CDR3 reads TGCGCCAGCAGCCCGCAGGGGACAGAGGGGGGTAACTATGGCTACACCTTC.

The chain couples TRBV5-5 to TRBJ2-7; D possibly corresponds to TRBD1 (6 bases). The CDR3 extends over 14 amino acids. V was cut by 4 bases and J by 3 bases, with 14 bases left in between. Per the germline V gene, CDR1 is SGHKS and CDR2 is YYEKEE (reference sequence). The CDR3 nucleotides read TGTGCCAGCAGCCGGGGCCTCAGGGGCTACGAGCAGTACTTC. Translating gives CASSRGLRGYEQYF.

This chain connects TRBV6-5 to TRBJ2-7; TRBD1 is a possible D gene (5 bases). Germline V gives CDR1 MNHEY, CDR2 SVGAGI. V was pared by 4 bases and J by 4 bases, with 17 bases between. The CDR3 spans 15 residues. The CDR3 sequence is CASSFATETFYEQYF. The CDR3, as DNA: TGTGCCAGCAGTTTCGCGACAGAGACCTTTTACGAGCAGTACTTC.

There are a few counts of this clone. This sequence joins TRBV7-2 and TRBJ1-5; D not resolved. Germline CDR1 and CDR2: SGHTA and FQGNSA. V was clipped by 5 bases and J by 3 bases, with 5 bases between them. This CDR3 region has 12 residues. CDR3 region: CASSLLNQPQHF. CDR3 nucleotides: TGTGCCAGCAGCCTACTCAATCAGCCCCAGCATTTT.

CDR3 sequence (DNA): TGTGCCAGCTCAAACCTACAGGGGCCTTTACACGAGCAGTACTTC. As protein: CASSNLQGPLHEQYF. The chain employs TRBV18 and TRBJ2-7; 7 nucleotides match TRBD1. Germline trimming cut 5 bases from V and 5 bases from J; bases unmatched to any gene: 12. CDR3 length equals 15 residues. Germline V gene data show CDR1 as KGHSH and CDR2 as LQKENI.

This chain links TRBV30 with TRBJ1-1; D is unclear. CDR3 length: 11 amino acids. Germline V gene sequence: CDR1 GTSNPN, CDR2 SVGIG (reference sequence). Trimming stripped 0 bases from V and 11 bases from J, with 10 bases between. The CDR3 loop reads CAWSVNYEAFF. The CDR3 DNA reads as TGTGCCTGGAGTGTGAATTACGAGGCTTTCTTT.

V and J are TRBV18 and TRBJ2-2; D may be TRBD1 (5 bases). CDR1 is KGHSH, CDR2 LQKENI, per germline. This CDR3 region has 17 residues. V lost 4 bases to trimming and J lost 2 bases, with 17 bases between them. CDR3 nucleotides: TGTGCCAGCTCACTACGATCCATAGGACAAAACACCGGGGAGCTGTTTTTT. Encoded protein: CASSLRSIGQNTGELFF.

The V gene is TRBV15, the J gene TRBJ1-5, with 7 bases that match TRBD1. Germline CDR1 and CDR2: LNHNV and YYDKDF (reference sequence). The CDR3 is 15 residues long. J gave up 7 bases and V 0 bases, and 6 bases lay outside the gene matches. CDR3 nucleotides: TGTGCCACCAGCAGAGATAGACAGGGCCTACAGCCCCAGCATTTT. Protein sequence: CATSRDRQGLQPQHF.

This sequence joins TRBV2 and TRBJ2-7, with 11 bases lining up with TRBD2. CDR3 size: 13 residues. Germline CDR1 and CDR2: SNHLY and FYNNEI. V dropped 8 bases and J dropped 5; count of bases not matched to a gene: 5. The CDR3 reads CASVPTSGDEQYF. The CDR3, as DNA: TGTGCCAGCGTCCCGACTAGCGGGGACGAGCAGTACTTC.

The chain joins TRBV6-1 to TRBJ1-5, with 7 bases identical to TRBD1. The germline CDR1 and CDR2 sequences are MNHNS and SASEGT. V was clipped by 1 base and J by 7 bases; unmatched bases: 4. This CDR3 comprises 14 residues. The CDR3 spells CASSEGQGIQPQHF. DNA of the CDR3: TGTGCCAGCAGTGAAGGACAGGGTATCCAGCCCCAGCATTTT.